Listed here are 23 T cell receptor beta chains from one sample, sequenced in a study of Graves' ophthalmopathy and Graves' hyperthyroidism. Amplified material comprised TCR beta CDR3 regions derived from RNA transcripts. A first-round RT-PCR used HTBI primers, followed by a second-round multiplex PCR. TCRdb ran MiXCR on the multiplex PCR reads and lists one entry per CDR3 protein. This table has about 700,000 distinct CDR3 sequences, 35% to 45% appearing once. The material sequenced was peripheral blood. The receptors were sampled from an adult man with Graves' ophthalmopathy.

The rearrangement links TRBV29-1 to TRBJ2-3, with 7 bases identical to TRBD1. V was pared by 4 bases and J by 2 bases, with 6 bases of the junction left unmatched. CDR1 and CDR2 (germline): SQVTM, ANQGSEA. The CDR3 spans 14 residues. DNA for the CDR3: TGCAGCGTTGGGGGGACAGATAACACAGATACGCAGTATTTT. Translating it yields CSVGGTDNTDTQYF.

V gene TRBV7-9 combines with J gene TRBJ2-3, with 9 bases that match TRBD2. Trimming removed 4 bases from V and 1 base from J; junction bases left unmatched: 6. Germline-derived CDR1 and CDR2 are SEHNR and FQNEAQ (reference sequence). The CDR3 runs 16 residues. This chain's CDR3 is CASSSAPSGGTDTQYF. The CDR3 DNA reads as TGTGCCAGCAGCTCCGCTCCTAGCGGGGGCACAGATACGCAGTATTTT.

The V call is TRBV20-1, the J call TRBJ1-4; a possible D gene is TRBD1 (6 bases). Germline CDR1 reads DFQATT; CDR2 reads SNEGSKA (reference sequence). The ends were cut back, 3 bases at V and 7 bases at J, with 12 bases in the middle. This CDR3 is 13 amino acids long. CDR3 DNA: TGCAGTGCTAGTAGGGGGTATCCTGAAAAACTGTTTTTT. This gives the protein CSASRGYPEKLFF.

This clonotype was observed once. V and J are TRBV7-2 and TRBJ2-5; the D gene is possibly TRBD1 (6 bases). TRBJ2-1 matches the DNA end more closely, so the J call is doubtful. Germline V gene lookup returns CDR1 SGHTA and CDR2 FQGNSA. The CDR3 is made up of 16 amino acids. The DNA for the CDR3 is TGTGCCAGCAGCTCCTGGACAGACCCACCTTACAATGAGCAGTTCTTC. Translation: CASSSWTDPPYNEQFF.

V usage is TRBV2 and J usage is TRBJ2-2; 8 bases match TRBD1. J lost 7 bases, V lost 8 bases, and 6 bases had no gene match. The germline V gene encodes CDR1 SNHLY and CDR2 FYNNEI. The CDR3 totals 13 residues. The CDR3 DNA is TGTGCCAGCTCGGAACAGGGGGACGGGGAGCTGTTTTTT. The encoded protein is CASSEQGDGELFF.

The chain carries TRBV6-5 and TRBJ2-5, with unresolved D. V was clipped by 2 bases and J by 2 bases, with 15 bases between them. The CDR3 spans 16 residues. Germline V gives CDR1 MNHEY, CDR2 SVGAGI. The CDR3 nucleotides are TGTGCCAGCAGTTACAGACTCCAAACCCCGCAAGAGACCCAGTACTTC. It yields the protein CASSYRLQTPQETQYF.

This chain joins TRBV2 and TRBJ2-2; 8 bases are shared with TRBD1. Trimming cost V 0 bases and J 5 bases; bases outside gene matches: 5. The CDR3 loop spans 16 amino acids. The germline V gene has CDR1 SNHLY and CDR2 FYNNEI. The CDR3 DNA reads as TGTGCCAGCAGTGAAGCGATGACAGGGGTGACCGGGGAGCTGTTTTTT. It specifies CASSEAMTGVTGELFF.

This chain links TRBV15 with TRBJ2-2; 12 bases fit TRBD2. The ends lost 9 bases at V and 5 bases at J; junction bases unmatched: 7. The CDR3 is made up of 15 amino acids. Germline CDR1 LNHNV, CDR2 YYDKDF (reference sequence). The CDR3 loop reads CATRLAGVGTGELFF. In nucleotides, the CDR3 is TGTGCCACTAGACTAGCGGGAGTAGGGACCGGGGAGCTGTTTTTT. The full variable domain, rest sourced from reference TRBV15 and TRBJ2-2, is DAMVIQNPRYQVTQFGKPVTLSCSQTLNHNVMYWYQQKSSQAPKLLFHYYDKDFNNEADTPDNFQSRRPNTSFCFLDIRSPGLGDTAMYLCATRLAGVGTGELFFGEGSRLTVL.

This clonotype was seen at least ten times. A junction boundary mismatches the germline segment, possibly from a read error. The J gene is TRBJ2-7, the V gene TRBV5-1, with 7 bases fitting TRBD1. There are 15 residues in the CDR3. Germline CDR1 is SGHRS and CDR2 is YFSETQ. The DNA of the CDR3 is TGTGCCAGCAGTTTAGGGGGCAGTGGACGCTACGAGCAGTACTTC. Translation gives CASSLGGSGRYEQYF.

The genes are TRBV5-4 and TRBJ2-7; TRBD1 or TRBD2 may be the D gene (5 bases each). Germline values: CDR1 SGHNT, CDR2 YYREEE (reference sequence). Trimming left V 4 bases short and J 6 bases short, with 17 bases between. The CDR3 is 14 residues long. CDR3 sequence: CASSPAGTSREQYF. The DNA for the CDR3 is TGTGCCAGCAGCCCGGCCGGGACCTCTCGCGAGCAGTACTTC.

This clonotype has ten or more counts. The rearrangement links TRBV25-1 to TRBJ1-3, with 7 bases that match TRBD1. This CDR3 is 15 amino acids long. Trimming took 2 bases from V and 7 from J; bases not matched to a gene: 8. Germline CDR1 MGHDK, CDR2 SYGVNS. The CDR3 spells CASSEDRDSRNTIYF. CDR3 DNA sequence: TGTGCCAGCAGTGAAGACAGGGACTCGCGGAACACCATATATTTT.

This clonotype was detected many times. The chain joins TRBV12-3 or TRBV12-4 to TRBJ1-2, with TRBD1 as a possible D gene (5 bases). CDR3 length equals 15 residues. Trimming removed 1 base at V and 4 bases at J, with 13 bases between. As DNA, the CDR3 is TGTGCCAGCAGTTTAGTAACAGGAGGGGTCTATGGCTACACCTTC. It codes for CASSLVTGGVYGYTF.

In its sample, this clonotype was seen a few times. This chain uses TRBV25-1 with TRBJ1-1; 11 bases line up with TRBD1. Germline trimming cut 5 bases from V and 4 bases from J; bases unmatched to any gene: 6. The CDR3 has 15 residues. Germline V gene lookup returns CDR1 MGHDK and CDR2 SYGVNS. CDR3 amino acids: CASSRGQGGITEAFF. DNA of the CDR3: TGTGCCAGCAGTCGGGGACAGGGGGGAATCACTGAAGCTTTCTTT.

There are a few counts of this clonotype. This chain links TRBV19 with TRBJ2-6; 11 nucleotides align to TRBD1. This CDR3 contains 19 residues. The V segment lost 9 bases and the J segment 3 bases; nucleotides outside the gene matches: 16. Germline lookup yields CDR1 LNHDA and CDR2 SQIVND (reference sequence). The CDR3: CASSPNRPDRGRGANVLTF. The CDR3 DNA follows: TGTGCCAGCTCACCCAACAGGCCGGACAGGGGGCGTGGGGCCAACGTCCTGACTTTC.

The V gene is TRBV29-1, the J gene TRBJ1-2; 9 bases match TRBD1. Germline V CDR1 and CDR2: SQVTM, ANQGSEA. This CDR3 is built from 13 residues. The V gene end was trimmed by 8 bases and the J gene end by 8 bases; junction bases not matched to a gene: 12. CDR3: CSQDPGQGYGYTF. The CDR3 region has the DNA TGCAGCCAAGATCCGGGACAGGGTTACGGCTACACCTTC.

Points on this clonotype: One end of the junction fails to match germline, which may point to a read error. The chain links TRBV29-1 to TRBJ2-7; TRBD2 is a possible D gene (5 bases). Germline CDR1 and CDR2: SQVTM and ANQGSEA. This CDR3 contains 11 residues. CDR3 in DNA: TGCAGCGGCTGGAACACCGGGGAGCTGTACTTC. Translating it yields CSGWNTGELYF.

There are a few counts of this clonotype. The V gene is TRBV2, the J gene TRBJ1-6, with TRBD1 matching 8 bases. The CDR3 runs 15 residues. Germline CDR1 is SNHLY and CDR2 is FYNNEI. The V segment lost 6 bases and the J segment 6 bases; nucleotides outside the gene matches: 7. The CDR3 loop is CASSPSDRGNSPLHF. The CDR3 nucleotides are TGTGCCAGCAGCCCAAGCGACAGGGGTAATTCACCCCTCCACTTT.

CDR3 protein: CSASQEGLMETQYF. CDR3 DNA: TGCAGTGCTAGTCAGGAAGGGCTGATGGAGACCCAGTACTTC. The chain is built from TRBV20-1 and TRBJ2-5; D unresolved. Looked up from germline, CDR1 is DFQATT and CDR2 is SNEGSKA (reference sequence). CDR3 length: 14 residues. The V end lost 3 bases, the J end lost 5 bases, and 16 bases lay between the germline ends.

This clonotype was found many times. This chain links TRBV9 with TRBJ1-1; unclear D gene. Between the trimmed V and J ends, which lost 0 bases and 3 bases, there was a span of 6 bases. Germline CDR1 SGDLS, CDR2 YYNGEE. The CDR3 runs to 13 residues. CDR3 sequence (DNA): TGTGCCAGCAGCGTAGGCGGGTACACTGAAGCTTTCTTT. Translating gives CASSVGGYTEAFF.

A word on this clonotype: It may be a read error: a sequence one base away is much more abundant. The V and J genes are TRBV20-1 and TRBJ2-7; 7 nucleotides align to TRBD1. The germline gives CDR1 DFQATT, CDR2 SNEGSKA (reference sequence). CDR3 size: 12 residues. CDR3 bases: TGCAGTGCCACAGGGGTGTCCTACGGGCAGTACTTC. Protein product: CSATGVSYGQYF.

This clonotype was seen ten or more times. The rearrangement joins TRBV6-1 to TRBJ1-2; D gene ambiguous. CDR1 MNHNS and CDR2 SASEGT come from the germline V gene. Trimming left V 3 bases short and J 7 bases short, with 15 bases between. This CDR3 is 14 amino acids long. The chain's CDR3 is CASSERARLGGYTF. CDR3 coding DNA: TGTGCCAGCAGTGAGAGGGCACGGCTAGGTGGCTACACCTTC.

Many counts were recorded for this clonotype. This chain joins TRBV2 and TRBJ1-5; no reliable D call. This CDR3 comprises 12 residues. Germline CDR1 reads SNHLY; CDR2 reads FYNNEI. V was clipped by 4 bases and J by 11 bases, with 12 bases between them. CDR3 nucleotide sequence: TGTGCCAGCAGTGGGGGAGTCACGGCCCAGCATTTT. Translated: CASSGGVTAQHF.

DNA of the CDR3: TGTGCCACGGGGAGTAGCACAGATACGCAGTATTTT. It specifies CATGSSTDTQYF. The rearrangement joins TRBV10-3 to TRBJ2-3, with D perhaps TRBD2 (5 bases). Per germline, CDR1 ENHRY and CDR2 SYGVKD. The CDR3 sequence is 12 residues long. Trimming shortened V by 10 bases and J by 0 bases, and 8 bases separated the two germline ends.